These 23 T cell receptor beta chains share one sample of origin, sequenced in a study of T cells in tumors after PD-1 blockade. Some clones are missing from TCRdb's copy, which holds only in-frame ones; the method was immunoSEQ multiplex PCR. Of approximately 59,000 clones detected, 80% appear once; the ten largest clones hold roughly 12%. Specimen: PBMCs, collected before anti-PD-1 treatment. The receptors shown here come from a human donor with basal cell carcinoma.

This clone was counted once. This chain links TRBV5-1 with TRBJ1-2; D is undetermined. Trimming left V 0 bases short and J 6 bases short, with 15 bases between. This CDR3 comprises 15 residues. Germline CDR1 SGHRS, CDR2 YFSETQ. In DNA, the CDR3 is TGCGCCAGCAGCTTGGATAACGGCCATAGCAATGGCTACACCTTC. Translating gives CASSLDNGHSNGYTF.

The table lists this clone with a count of one. The genes are TRBV6-5 and TRBJ2-7; a weak D match, TRBD2 (6 bases). CDR1 is MNHEY and CDR2 is SVGAGI in the germline V gene. The CDR3 runs 12 residues. Trimming took off 0 bases at V and 12 bases at J, with 12 bases between the two ends. The CDR3 loop reads CASSYSSWDWYF. The CDR3 coding sequence is TGTGCCAGCAGTTACTCATCATGGGACTGGTACTTC.

CDR3 in DNA: TGTGCCAGCAGCTTGATAACAGGGGGCTCCGCATACGAGCAGTACTTC. This translates into CASSLITGGSAYEQYF. This rearrangement joins TRBV5-8 to TRBJ2-7; 9 bases line up with TRBD1. There are 16 residues in the CDR3. Trimming cost V 1 base and J 4 bases; bases outside gene matches: 9. The germline V gene has CDR1 SGHTS and CDR2 YDEGEE. The whole variable domain, filled in from reference TRBV5-8 and TRBJ2-7, reads EAGVTQSPTHLIKTRGQQATLRCSPISGHTSVYWYQQALGLGLQFLLWYDEGEERNRGNFPPRFSGRQFPNYSSELNVNALELEDSALYLCASSLITGGSAYEQYFGPGTRLTVT.

In this sample, this clone turned up a few times. The J gene is TRBJ1-1, the V gene TRBV2; D is ambiguous. Trimming stripped 3 bases from V and 6 bases from J, with 23 bases between. The CDR3 loop spans 17 amino acids. Germline V gives CDR1 SNHLY, CDR2 FYNNEI. CDR3 DNA: TGTGCCAGCAGTGAGTGGTTAGGATTTGGACCCCGCGCTGAAGCTTTCTTT. Translated, it gives CASSEWLGFGPRAEAFF. Full variable domain (outside the CDR3, taken from reference TRBV2 and TRBJ1-1): EPEVTQTPSHQVTQMGQEVILRCVPISNHLYFYWYRQILGQKVEFLVSFYNNEISEKSEIFDDQFSVERPDGSNFTLKIRSTKLEDSAMYFCASSEWLGFGPRAEAFFGQGTRLTVV.

The rearrangement uses TRBV10-2 and TRBJ2-7; D is undetermined. This CDR3 comprises 14 residues. Looked up from germline, CDR1 is WSHSY and CDR2 is SAAADI. The V gene lost 4 bases and the J gene lost 0 bases, with 10 bases spanning the gap. This CDR3 reads CASSGSSYSYEQYF. The CDR3 DNA follows: TGCGCCAGCAGTGGAAGCAGCTACTCCTACGAGCAGTACTTC.

J is TRBJ1-1 and V is TRBV5-1, with a weak D call TRBD1 (6 bases). The ends were cut back, 4 bases at V and 4 bases at J, with 17 bases in the middle. From germline, CDR1 is SGHRS and CDR2 YFSETQ. CDR3 length: 15 amino acids. CDR3 sequence: CASSISPTGSTEAFF. DNA of the CDR3: TGCGCCAGCAGCATCTCGCCCACAGGGTCCACTGAAGCTTTCTTT.

The chain is built from TRBV19 and TRBJ2-3; tentative D call: TRBD1 (5 bases). The CDR3 extends over 13 amino acids. The V and J ends lost 5 bases and 6 bases respectively, with 12 bases between them. Germline V gene data show CDR1 as LNHDA and CDR2 as SQIVND (reference sequence). The CDR3 here is CASSPRQGDTQYF. The CDR3 region has the DNA TGTGCCAGTAGTCCTCGGCAGGGCGATACGCAGTATTTT.

This rearrangement joins TRBV5-1 to TRBJ2-3; possibly TRBD2 for D (6 bases). The CDR3 is 15 amino acids. The V gene's germline CDR1 is SGHRS and CDR2 YFSETQ. The V and J ends lost 4 bases and 9 bases respectively, with 21 bases between them. Written as DNA, the CDR3 is TGCGCCAGCAGCCGGGGGTCAGGGTCCTTAATGACGCAGTATTTT. Its protein product is CASSRGSGSLMTQYF.

This chain connects TRBV18 to TRBJ2-2, with D possibly matching TRBD2 (6 bases). V was shortened by 6 bases and J by 2 bases, with 10 bases between the two germline ends. The CDR3 extends over 14 amino acids. Germline loops: CDR1 KGHSH, CDR2 LQKENI. CDR3 in amino acids: CASSRRENTGELFF. The CDR3 DNA reads TGTGCCAGCTCGCGGAGGGAAAACACCGGGGAGCTGTTTTTT.

The rearrangement uses TRBV7-9 and TRBJ1-2; D remains unclear. Looked up from germline, CDR1 is SEHNR and CDR2 is FQNEAQ (reference sequence). The CDR3 extends over 14 amino acids. V lost 5 bases to trimming and J lost 4 bases, with 14 bases between them. This CDR3 is CASSQSGLRYGYTF. The CDR3 DNA reads TGTGCCAGCAGCCAAAGTGGACTGCGCTATGGCTACACCTTC.

V gene TRBV10-3 combines with J gene TRBJ2-7, with TRBD1 identical over 9 bases. CDR3 length: 14 amino acids. CDR1 is ENHRY and CDR2 is SYGVKD in the germline V gene. The V and J ends lost 6 bases and 3 bases, in that order; junction bases with no gene match: 6. The CDR3 sequence is CAISFGTGNYEQYF. Here the CDR3 DNA reads TGTGCCATCAGCTTCGGGACAGGGAACTACGAGCAGTACTTC.

This clone was found once. This chain joins TRBV4-1 and TRBJ2-7; a possible D gene is TRBD1 (5 bases). The CDR3 contains 15 residues. V lost 0 bases, J lost 1 base, and 10 bases lay in between. Germline V gene sequence: CDR1 MGHRA, CDR2 YSYEKL. CDR3 amino acids: CASSQDLRQSYEQYF. The DNA for the CDR3 is TGCGCCAGCAGCCAAGATTTGAGACAGTCCTACGAGCAGTACTTC.

The chain employs TRBV4-1 and TRBJ1-2, with D possibly TRBD1 on 6 matching bases. Germline values: CDR1 MGHRA, CDR2 YSYEKL. Trimming removed 0 bases from V and 8 bases from J, with 22 bases in between. The CDR3 covers 17 residues. This chain's CDR3 is CASSQDPLSRTDGGYTF. The CDR3 region has the DNA TGCGCCAGCAGCCAAGATCCTTTATCCAGGACAGACGGAGGCTACACCTTC.

The chain employs TRBV27 and TRBJ2-7; tentative D call: TRBD2 (6 bases). Germline loops: CDR1 MNHEY, CDR2 SMNVEV (reference sequence). The V end was cut by 3 bases, the J end by 1 base, with 10 bases between. The CDR3 is 14 residues long. The CDR3 is CASSLAGSSYEQYF. The CDR3 DNA reads TGTGCCAGCAGTTTGGCGGGGTCTTCCTACGAGCAGTACTTC.

This clone showed up just a few times. V usage is TRBV5-5 and J usage is TRBJ2-2; 14 nucleotides match TRBD2. The CDR3 totals 17 residues. CDR1 is SGHKS, CDR2 YYEKEE, per germline (reference sequence). Unmatched junction bases numbered 8, after V lost 4 bases and J lost 6 bases. The DNA of the CDR3 is TGTGCCAGCAGCATAGGACTAGCGGGGGGCCTGGCCGGGGAGCTGTTTTTT. It encodes CASSIGLAGGLAGELFF.

V and J are TRBV2 and TRBJ1-2; tentatively, D is TRBD1 (6 bases). CDR3 length equals 13 residues. Deletions cut 6 bases from V and 5 bases from J, with 13 bases between. CDR1 and CDR2 from the germline V gene are SNHLY and FYNNEI. CDR3 sequence (DNA): TGTGCCAGCAGCCCCGACAGGCTTTATGGCTACACCTTC. It yields the protein CASSPDRLYGYTF.

This CDR3 is CASTRESGGLRTDTQYF. In DNA form, the CDR3 reads TGTGCCAGTACCAGAGAAAGCGGGGGGCTACGCACAGATACGCAGTATTTT. The chain couples TRBV19 to TRBJ2-3, with TRBD2 identical over 9 bases. Germline V CDR1 and CDR2: LNHDA, SQIVND (reference sequence). V was pared by 7 bases and J by 1 base, with 12 bases of the junction left unmatched. The CDR3 has 17 amino acids.

The chain recombines TRBV30 with TRBJ1-3; D is unclear. V was trimmed by 0 bases and J by 0 bases, leaving 12 bases between them. This CDR3 spans 16 amino acids. Germline values: CDR1 GTSNPN, CDR2 SVGIG (reference sequence). CDR3 coding DNA: TGTGCCTGGAGTGTATGGGCAGGTAACTCTGGAAACACCATATATTTT. It is translated as CAWSVWAGNSGNTIYF. The full variable domain, with the rest looked up from reference TRBV30 and TRBJ1-3, is SQTIHQWPATLVQPVGSPLSLECTVEGTSNPNLYWYRQAAGRGLQLLFYSVGIGQISSEVPQNLSASRPQDRQFILSSKKLLLSDSGFYLCAWSVWAGNSGNTIYFGEGSWLTVV.

The chain is built from TRBV6-5 and TRBJ1-3; a possible D gene is TRBD1 (6 bases). Germline CDR1 is MNHEY and CDR2 is SVGAGI. V dropped 7 bases and J dropped 4 bases, with 14 bases sitting between them. The CDR3 has 14 residues. CDR3: CASIARGYGNTIYF. The CDR3 nucleotides are TGTGCCAGCATAGCCAGGGGCTACGGAAACACCATATATTTT.

The chain links TRBV6-4 to TRBJ1-1; no firm D call. Per the germline V gene, CDR1 is MRHNA and CDR2 is SNTAGT. V was shortened by 4 bases and J by 4 bases, with 10 bases between the two germline ends. The CDR3 has 13 amino acids. CDR3 sequence reads: CASSVTSGTEAFF. CDR3 bases: TGTGCCAGCAGTGTAACCTCGGGCACTGAAGCTTTCTTT.

CDR3 in amino acids: CASNGQGNEQFF. CDR3 nucleotide sequence: TGTGCCAGCAACGGCCAGGGTAATGAGCAGTTCTTC. The rearrangement joins TRBV6-5 to TRBJ2-1; tentatively, D is TRBD1 (5 bases). CDR1 and CDR2 from the germline V gene are MNHEY and SVGAGI. This CDR3 has 12 residues. V lost 7 bases to trimming and J lost 7 bases, with 11 bases between them.

A note on this clone: Distinct nucleotide sequences in the sample also encode this CDR3. The gene calls are TRBV30 and TRBJ2-3; tentative D call: TRBD2 (7 bases). The length of the CDR3 is 17 residues. Between the trimmed V and J ends, which lost 3 bases and 7 bases, there was a span of 26 bases. Looked up from germline, CDR1 is GTSNPN and CDR2 is SVGIG (reference sequence). CDR3 in DNA: TGTGCCTGGAGAACGGGGCGGGTGGGGGGGGCGGGAAATACGCAGTATTTT. Its translation: CAWRTGRVGGAGNTQYF.

The chain recombines TRBV19 with TRBJ2-6; D uncertain. The germline V gene has CDR1 LNHDA and CDR2 SQIVND (reference sequence). The CDR3 runs to 16 residues. Trimming stripped 9 bases from V and 0 bases from J, with 15 bases between. DNA of the CDR3: TGTGCCAGCCAGACCATTACAAGCTCTGGGGCCAACGTCCTGACTTTC. Protein: CASQTITSSGANVLTF.